One T cell receptor beta chain is described in this entry. What it recognizes is unknown. One junction end disagrees with the germline gene, perhaps due to a read error. TCRdb processed the reads anew with MiXCR; each CDR3 protein has one entry. The sample yields about 890,000 distinct CDR3 sequences, approximately 30% seen once. The data were taken from a study of T cell repertoires in cytomegalovirus infection. Study-level background: HLA-B-restricted CMV epitopes that are well studied were used alongside recently identified HLA-C-restricted ones. Through public TCR beta signatures, both CMV infection and matching HLA type were indicated. Study results and caveats: Clonotypes of TCR beta that were HLA-C-restricted and CMV-specific dominated the ex vivo response. Using cumulative public TCR beta family frequency, the authors identified those who carried CMV together with the relevant HLA.

This CDR3 is 15 amino acids long. Looked up from germline, CDR1 is PRHDT and CDR2 is FYEKMQ (reference sequence). The source was cultured CD8+ T cells from PBMCs, collected from culture after CMV antigen stimulation. The chain combines TRBV13 with TRBJ2-6; no clear D. The origin of this receptor is a human donor in good health (CMV status not recorded). Some clones in this sample may be carry-over from other donors' samples. The CDR3 is CGSSDDSSGANVLTF. The DNA for the CDR3 is TGTGGCAGCAGCGACGATAGCTCTGGGGCCAACGTCCTGACTTTC.